The 11 T cell receptor beta chains listed next were all sequenced from one sample in a study of T cells in Graves' hyperthyroidism and ophthalmopathy. Amplified regions were TCR beta CDR3 sequences from RNA transcripts. First-round RT-PCR targeting the TCR CDR3 was performed with the HTBI primer set. TCRdb re-analysed the multiplex PCR reads in MiXCR, keeping a single row per CDR3 protein. The table has hundreds of thousands of distinct CDR3 sequences, approximately 15% seen once. Specimen: blood. The receptors shown here come from a woman under 40 with Graves' hyperthyroidism.

This clonotype was found a few times. The rearrangement uses TRBV14 and TRBJ2-2, with D perhaps assigned TRBD1 or TRBD2 (5 bases each). V was shortened by 3 bases and J by 3 bases, with 17 bases between the two germline ends. This CDR3 is built from 17 residues. Germline V gives CDR1 SGHDN, CDR2 FVKESK. Here the CDR3 reads CASSQAHVGRYTGELFF. DNA of the CDR3: TGTGCCAGCAGCCAGGCCCACGTGGGACGGTACACCGGGGAGCTGTTTTTT.

To note about this clonotype: A read error is possible here, since a much larger clone lies one base away. The V call is TRBV28, the J call TRBJ2-3; D gene ambiguous. CDR1 is MDHEN and CDR2 is SYDVKM in the germline V gene. The CDR3 loop spans 13 amino acids. In DNA, the CDR3 is TGTGCCAGCATTACGACCAATTATGATATGCAGTATTTT. Translated, it gives CASITTNYDMQYF. The full variable domain, completed using reference TRBV28 and TRBJ2-3, is DVKVTQSSRYLVKRTGEKVFLECVQDMDHENMFWYRQDPGLGLRLIYFSYDVKMKEKGDIPEGYSVSREKKERFSLILESASTNQTSMYLCASITTNYDMQYFGPGTRLTVL.

This sequence joins TRBV9 and TRBJ2-7, with D maybe TRBD2 (5 bases). Germline V gene sequence: CDR1 SGDLS, CDR2 YYNGEE. Trimming left V 0 bases short and J 6 bases short, with 13 bases between. The CDR3 is 14 amino acids. CDR3 sequence: CASSVEGSGGEQYF. The CDR3 DNA follows: TGTGCCAGCAGCGTAGAGGGTTCTGGAGGCGAGCAGTACTTC.

The rearrangement links TRBV9 to TRBJ2-2; D not resolved. V gave up 0 bases and J gave up 2 bases, with 5 bases separating them. Per the germline V gene, CDR1 is SGDLS and CDR2 is YYNGEE. This CDR3 contains 14 residues. CDR3 in DNA: TGTGCCAGCAGCGTAGGGGGTAACACCGGGGAGCTGTTTTTT. The encoded protein is CASSVGGNTGELFF.

This clonotype showed up many times. This chain joins TRBV2 and TRBJ2-5; 10 positions match TRBD2. Germline-derived CDR1 and CDR2 are SNHLY and FYNNEI. V lost 6 bases to trimming and J lost 3 bases; unmatched junction nucleotides: 13. The CDR3 has 17 amino acids. The CDR3 loop reads CASRALWAAGGKETQYF. CDR3 DNA sequence: TGTGCCAGCAGGGCCTTATGGGCAGCGGGGGGGAAAGAGACCCAGTACTTC.

In the case of this clonotype: This may arise from a read error, as a much more abundant clone is one base away. The J gene is TRBJ1-1, the V gene TRBV20-1; 7 bases align to TRBD1. CDR3 length: 13 residues. Germline loops: CDR1 DFQATT, CDR2 SNEGSKA (reference sequence). In DNA, the CDR3 is TGCAGATATTCAGCACAGGGGTGCACTGAAGCTTTCTTT. Amino acids: CRYSAQGCTEAFF.

Ten or more counts support this clonotype. The rearrangement joins TRBV9 to TRBJ2-7, with a possible D match to TRBD2 (6 bases). Germline-derived CDR1 and CDR2 are SGDLS and YYNGEE. CDR3 size: 13 residues. V lost 0 bases, J lost 4 bases, and 8 bases lay in between. CDR3 loop: CASSVAAGYEQYF. CDR3 DNA sequence: TGTGCCAGCAGCGTAGCGGCGGGGTACGAGCAGTACTTC.

This chain connects TRBV7-2 to TRBJ2-1; D is possibly TRBD1 (6 bases). This CDR3 comprises 16 residues. Germline values: CDR1 SGHTA, CDR2 FQGNSA. Trimming took 5 bases from V and 1 from J, leaving 15 bases between them. CDR3 in DNA: TGTGCCAGCAGCCTATCACAGGGAAGGTCCTACAATGAGCAGTTCTTC. Its protein product is CASSLSQGRSYNEQFF.

This clonotype was recorded a few times. The V call is TRBV5-1, the J call TRBJ2-1; 9 nucleotides agree with TRBD2. Trimming cost V 1 base and J 8 bases; bases outside gene matches: 7. The CDR3 is 15 residues long. Germline V gene sequence: CDR1 SGHRS, CDR2 YFSETQ. CDR3 nucleotide sequence: TGCGCCAGCAGCTTGTACGGGACTAGCCTCGATGAGCAGTTCTTC. It is translated as CASSLYGTSLDEQFF.

This clonotype was counted at least ten times. The gene calls are TRBV9 and TRBJ2-4; D is uncertain. The germline V gene encodes CDR1 SGDLS and CDR2 YYNGEE. CDR3 size: 13 residues. The V end was cut by 0 bases, the J end by 8 bases, with 9 bases between. The CDR3 sequence: CASSVAGLDIQYF. The CDR3, as DNA: TGTGCCAGCAGCGTAGCGGGCTTGGACATTCAGTACTTC.

There are a few counts of this clonotype. The chain combines TRBV12-3 or TRBV12-4 with TRBJ2-3; D gene unclear. This CDR3 has 14 residues. Trimming pared 3 bases from V and 1 base from J, leaving 8 bases between. The chain's CDR3 is CASSFGAGTDTQYF. The CDR3 DNA reads TGTGCCAGCAGTTTCGGCGCTGGCACAGATACGCAGTATTTT.